These 29 T cell receptor beta chains were sequenced from one sample in a study of chemoradiotherapy in HPV16-positive cancers. This table comes from immunoSEQ multiplex PCR, and its TCRdb copy is limited to in-frame clones, with some not included. Altogether 3,000 to 5,000 clones are present, 75% being singletons, with the ten largest covering roughly 15%. This material was obtained from a patient who underwent chemoradiotherapy. The receptors were sampled from a human donor with HPV-associated anogenital cancer.

In nucleotides, the CDR3 is TGTGCCAGCAGCTCCTCCGGACAGATATATCAGCCCCAGCATTTT. This sequence encodes CASSSSGQIYQPQHF. The V call is TRBV5-6, the J call TRBJ1-5; D may be TRBD1 (6 bases). This CDR3 contains 15 residues. The V gene lost 3 bases and the J gene lost 5 bases, with 15 bases spanning the gap. Germline-derived CDR1 and CDR2 are SGHDT and YYEEEE.

The rearrangement joins TRBV20-1 to TRBJ2-7; a possible D gene is TRBD1 (5 bases). The length of the CDR3 is 11 residues. Germline-derived CDR1 and CDR2 are DFQATT and SNEGSKA (reference sequence). Trimming removed 7 bases at V and 7 bases at J, with 14 bases between. CDR3 DNA: TGCAGTGTCTACCAGGGCCTGGAGCAGTACTTC. This encodes CSVYQGLEQYF.

This chain uses TRBV19 with TRBJ1-1, with no clear D. The germline V gene has CDR1 LNHDA and CDR2 SQIVND (reference sequence). This CDR3 is 13 amino acids long. Trimming took off 7 bases at V and 0 bases at J, with 9 bases between the two ends. For the CDR3, the DNA is TGTGCCAGTATCAACAGAATGAACACTGAAGCTTTCTTT. It is translated as CASINRMNTEAFF.

This chain connects TRBV19 to TRBJ2-3; either TRBD1 or TRBD2 may fit D (5 bases each). The CDR3 sequence is 14 residues long. Germline-derived CDR1 and CDR2 are LNHDA and SQIVND (reference sequence). V was shortened by 7 bases and J by 6 bases, with 17 bases between the two germline ends. CDR3 nucleotide sequence: TGTGCCAGTAAGAGGGGAGAAAGGGGTGATACGCAGTATTTT. This translates into CASKRGERGDTQYF.

This clone was counted between two and nine times. The chain employs TRBV2 and TRBJ2-7; possibly TRBD1 for D (5 bases). The CDR3 has 11 residues. Germline CDR1 SNHLY, CDR2 FYNNEI. V gave up 6 bases and J gave up 4 bases, with 7 bases separating them. The CDR3 sequence is CASSQGYEQYF. The CDR3 coding sequence is TGTGCCAGCAGCCAGGGATACGAGCAGTACTTC.

V gene TRBV18 combines with J gene TRBJ2-1; D not certain. Trimming stripped 6 bases from V and 3 bases from J, with 24 bases between. This CDR3 comprises 18 residues. Germline values: CDR1 KGHSH, CDR2 LQKENI. The CDR3 nucleotides are TGTGCCAGCTCTCCCCGTCCTAATACTTTTATTGGCTACAATGAGCAGTTCTTC. Its protein product is CASSPRPNTFIGYNEQFF.

This chain joins TRBV5-5 and TRBJ2-3, with 11 nucleotides matching TRBD2. Germline trimming cut 4 bases from V and 5 bases from J; bases unmatched to any gene: 12. The germline gives CDR1 SGHKS, CDR2 YYEKEE (reference sequence). The CDR3 runs 17 residues. The CDR3: CASSRGLAGGSRDTQYF. Written as DNA, the CDR3 is TGTGCCAGCAGCCGGGGTTTAGCGGGGGGGTCAAGAGATACGCAGTATTTT.

This chain connects TRBV11-1 to TRBJ2-1; D assignment may be TRBD1 or TRBD2 (6 bases each). The CDR3 loop spans 18 amino acids. Germline values: CDR1 SGHAT, CDR2 FQDESV (reference sequence). V dropped 3 bases and J dropped 0 bases, with 18 bases sitting between them. The CDR3 here is CASSLHGGLTSSYNEQFF. The CDR3 DNA sequence: TGTGCCAGCAGCTTGCACGGGGGCCTAACCAGCTCCTACAATGAGCAGTTCTTC.

The chain couples TRBV19 to TRBJ1-1; D ambiguous. The V gene's germline CDR1 is LNHDA and CDR2 SQIVND (reference sequence). This CDR3 spans 12 amino acids. Trimming left V 7 bases short and J 4 bases short, with 10 bases between. CDR3: CASIGGSTEAFF. The CDR3 DNA reads TGTGCCAGTATAGGCGGATCCACTGAAGCTTTCTTT.

This clone was observed a single time. The chain has TRBV28 and TRBJ1-1, with TRBD1 matching 12 bases. CDR1 MDHEN and CDR2 SYDVKM come from the germline V gene. The CDR3 extends over 16 amino acids. The V and J ends lost 1 base and 4 bases, in that order; junction bases with no gene match: 4. CDR3 DNA: TGTGCCAGCAGTTTATATGGGACAGGGGGCGTCACTGAAGCTTTCTTT. Amino acids: CASSLYGTGGVTEAFF.

This clone was counted a few times. V gene TRBV27 combines with J gene TRBJ1-6; TRBD1 might be the D (6 bases). Germline loops: CDR1 MNHEY, CDR2 SMNVEV (reference sequence). CDR3 length equals 17 residues. V was clipped by 1 base and J by 0 bases, with 10 bases between them. CDR3 sequence (DNA): TGTGCCAGCAGTTTATTTCGGGGGCTCTCCTATAATTCACCCCTCCACTTT. Its translation is CASSLFRGLSYNSPLHF.

This clone came up a few times. The chain links TRBV5-1 to TRBJ1-6; D not certain. V was pared by 3 bases and J by 9 bases, with 10 bases between. CDR3 length: 13 residues. CDR1 and CDR2 (germline): SGHRS, YFSETQ. The CDR3 here is CASSSQVGSPLHF. For the CDR3, the DNA is TGCGCCAGCAGCTCCCAGGTGGGTTCACCCCTCCACTTT.

The chain employs TRBV19 and TRBJ2-2; no clear D gene. Trimming pared 2 bases from V and 14 bases from J, leaving 12 bases between. This CDR3 is built from 12 residues. The germline CDR1 and CDR2 sequences are LNHDA and SQIVND (reference sequence). The CDR3 DNA is TGTGCCAGTAGTATACTAGGTCAGGAACTGTTTTTT. Translating it yields CASSILGQELFF.

The V and J genes are TRBV10-3 and TRBJ2-1, with D maybe TRBD1 (5 bases). Looked up from germline, CDR1 is ENHRY and CDR2 is SYGVKD. Trimming pared 6 bases from V and 5 bases from J, leaving 11 bases between. This CDR3 region has 13 residues. CDR3 bases: TGTGCCATCAGCTGGGGCGGCCACAATGAGCAGTTCTTC. Protein sequence: CAISWGGHNEQFF.

This chain links TRBV11-1 with TRBJ2-2, with 10 bases fitting TRBD1. The CDR3 contains 16 residues. Trimming removed 5 bases from V and 6 bases from J; junction bases left unmatched: 9. Germline CDR1 reads SGHAT; CDR2 reads FQDESV (reference sequence). The CDR3 is CASSVAGTGVAGELFF. The CDR3 nucleotides read TGTGCCAGCAGCGTGGCAGGGACAGGGGTCGCCGGGGAGCTGTTTTTT. Full variable domain (missing parts from reference TRBV11-1 and TRBJ2-2): EAEVAQSPRYKITEKSQAVAFWCDPISGHATLYWYRQILGQGPELLVQFQDESVVDDSQLPKDRFSAERLKGVDSTLKIQPAELGDSAMYLCASSVAGTGVAGELFFGEGSRLTVL.

This CDR3 is CASSTLRTGSEQYF. CDR3 DNA sequence: TGTGCCAGCAGTACGTTAAGGACAGGAAGCGAGCAGTACTTC. The J gene is TRBJ2-7, the V gene TRBV28; 7 bases fit TRBD1. Germline V gene sequence: CDR1 MDHEN, CDR2 SYDVKM. Trimming cost V 5 bases and J 6 bases; bases outside gene matches: 10. The CDR3 totals 14 residues.

The chain combines TRBV9 with TRBJ1-4; weak D call: TRBD1 (6 bases). Germline CDR1 and CDR2: SGDLS and YYNGEE. Trimming removed 0 bases at V and 6 bases at J, with 12 bases between. CDR3 length: 15 amino acids. CDR3 nucleotide sequence: TGTGCCAGCAGCGTAGCGACAGGCCCTTATGAAAAACTGTTTTTT. This translates into CASSVATGPYEKLFF.

The chain employs TRBV4-1 and TRBJ1-5; TRBD1 aligns across 7 bases. CDR3 size: 16 residues. The J segment lost 6 bases and the V segment lost 5 bases, leaving 13 bases of the junction unmatched. Germline CDR1 MGHRA, CDR2 YSYEKL. The CDR3 here is CASSTDRPGRGQPQHF. CDR3 coding DNA: TGCGCCAGCAGCACGGACAGGCCGGGTCGCGGTCAGCCCCAGCATTTT.

The J gene is TRBJ1-4, the V gene TRBV5-8; TRBD1 might be the D (6 bases). Per germline, CDR1 SGHTS and CDR2 YDEGEE. V was shortened by 0 bases and J by 4 bases, with 10 bases between the two germline ends. The CDR3 sequence is 15 residues long. CDR3 DNA sequence: TGTGCCAGCAGCTTGGGCGACAGGAGTAATGAAAAACTGTTTTTT. Protein product: CASSLGDRSNEKLFF.

The chain couples TRBV28 to TRBJ1-6; perhaps TRBD1 as D (6 bases). Trimming took 5 bases from V and 8 from J, leaving 13 bases between them. Looked up from germline, CDR1 is MDHEN and CDR2 is SYDVKM. The CDR3 is 14 residues long. CDR3 DNA: TGTGCCAGCAGTCGTGGACAGCCTGATTCACCCCTCCACTTT. Protein product: CASSRGQPDSPLHF.

The rearrangement links TRBV7-3 to TRBJ2-3, with D unclear. The germline CDR1 and CDR2 sequences are SGHTA and FQGTGA. The germline V and J ends were trimmed by 1 base and 4 bases, with 9 bases remaining between them. The CDR3 contains 14 residues. CDR3 in DNA: TGTGCCAGCAGCTTAAGGGTTAGTCCAGATACGCAGTATTTT. This gives the protein CASSLRVSPDTQYF.

This clone came up once. V is TRBV5-1 and J is TRBJ2-5; tentatively, D is TRBD1 (6 bases). V was cut by 1 base and J by 1 base, with 14 bases left in between. The CDR3 is 16 amino acids. Germline V lookup: CDR1 SGHRS, CDR2 YFSETQ. Here the CDR3 DNA reads TGCGCCAGCAGCTTGATGGGGGCTGGAGTCCAAGAGACCCAGTACTTC. Residues: CASSLMGAGVQETQYF.

In its sample, this clone was seen once. The genes are TRBV18 and TRBJ2-7; 8 nucleotides line up with TRBD1. Germline values: CDR1 KGHSH, CDR2 LQKENI. CDR3 length: 16 residues. V trimming: 5 bases; J trimming: 3 bases; junction bases outside the gene matches: 12. DNA for the CDR3: TGTGCCAGCTCATCAACGGACAGGGCACCGATCTACGAGCAGTACTTC. The encoded protein is CASSSTDRAPIYEQYF.

This chain uses TRBV5-1 with TRBJ2-1; TRBD1 is a possible D gene (6 bases). Germline V CDR1 and CDR2: SGHRS, YFSETQ. The CDR3 contains 14 residues. V dropped 7 bases and J dropped 4 bases, with 15 bases sitting between them. CDR3 bases: TGCGCCAGCCTACAGGGCCCGGAATACAATGAGCAGTTCTTC. Translating it yields CASLQGPEYNEQFF.

The CDR3 loop is CASSDYSGGMNSPLHF. In nucleotides, the CDR3 is TGCGCCAGCAGCGATTACTCAGGGGGTATGAATTCACCCCTCCACTTT. The chain links TRBV5-1 to TRBJ1-6; 7 bases are a match to TRBD1. Germline V lookup: CDR1 SGHRS, CDR2 YFSETQ. This CDR3 region has 16 residues. V gave up 4 bases and J gave up 7 bases; unmatched junction bases: 11.

This clone occurred once. The V gene is TRBV27, the J gene TRBJ1-6; D may be TRBD1 (5 bases). The CDR3 length is 17 residues. Germline CDR1 MNHEY, CDR2 SMNVEV (reference sequence). Deletions cut 1 base from V and 6 bases from J, with 16 bases between. As DNA, the CDR3 is TGTGCCAGCAGTTTATTGGATCCTTGGACAATTAATTCACCCCTCCACTTT. Translation gives CASSLLDPWTINSPLHF.

The CDR3 DNA follows: TGTGCCAGCAGCTCTCCTAGCGGATACAATGAGCAGTTCTTC. It is translated as CASSSPSGYNEQFF. The genes are TRBV28 and TRBJ2-1; TRBD2 matches at 7 bases. Looked up from germline, CDR1 is MDHEN and CDR2 is SYDVKM. The CDR3 is made up of 14 amino acids. V lost 6 bases to trimming and J lost 4 bases; unmatched junction nucleotides: 6. The full variable domain, with the rest looked up from reference TRBV28 and TRBJ2-1, is DVKVTQSSRYLVKRTGEKVFLECVQDMDHENMFWYRQDPGLGLRLIYFSYDVKMKEKGDIPEGYSVSREKKERFSLILESASTNQTSMYLCASSSPSGYNEQFFGPGTRLTVL.

This clone has only a few counts. V usage is TRBV5-8 and J usage is TRBJ2-2; tentative D call: TRBD2 (5 bases). Trimming took off 0 bases at V and 6 bases at J, with 9 bases between the two ends. The length of the CDR3 is 14 residues. Germline assignment: CDR1 SGHTS and CDR2 YDEGEE. The CDR3 loop is CASSLVQRAGELFF. Here the CDR3 DNA reads TGTGCCAGCAGCTTGGTTCAGAGGGCCGGGGAGCTGTTTTTT. Variable domain in full (rest from reference TRBV5-8 and TRBJ2-2): EAGVTQSPTHLIKTRGQQATLRCSPISGHTSVYWYQQALGLGLQFLLWYDEGEERNRGNFPPRFSGRQFPNYSSELNVNALELEDSALYLCASSLVQRAGELFFGEGSRLTVL.

This clone has more than one count but fewer than ten. The V gene is TRBV19, the J gene TRBJ1-2, with TRBD1 identical over 7 bases. The V segment lost 6 bases and the J segment 2 bases; nucleotides outside the gene matches: 12. The germline gives CDR1 LNHDA, CDR2 SQIVND (reference sequence). The length of the CDR3 is 16 residues. The chain's CDR3 is CASRYRGQAANYGYTF. DNA of the CDR3: TGTGCCAGTAGATATAGAGGACAGGCCGCCAACTATGGCTACACCTTC.